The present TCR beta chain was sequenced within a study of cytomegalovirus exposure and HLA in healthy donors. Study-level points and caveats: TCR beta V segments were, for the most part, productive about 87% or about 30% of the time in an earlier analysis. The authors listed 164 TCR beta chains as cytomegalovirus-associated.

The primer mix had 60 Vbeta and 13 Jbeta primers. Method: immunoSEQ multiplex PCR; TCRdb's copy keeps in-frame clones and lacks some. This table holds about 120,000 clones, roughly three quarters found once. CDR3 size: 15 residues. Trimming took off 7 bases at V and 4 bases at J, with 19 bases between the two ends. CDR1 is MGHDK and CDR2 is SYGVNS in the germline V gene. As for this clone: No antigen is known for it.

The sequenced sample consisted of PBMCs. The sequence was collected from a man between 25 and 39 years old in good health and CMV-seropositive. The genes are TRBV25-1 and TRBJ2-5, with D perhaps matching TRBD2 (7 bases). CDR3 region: CASIKGGGRRETQYF. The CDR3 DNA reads TGTGCCAGCATTAAAGGGGGGGGGCGGCGAGAGACCCAGTACTTC.